This T cell receptor beta chain originates from a study of CD8 T cells in ankylosing spondylitis. Study results and caveats: In ankylosing spondylitis patients, matched synovial fluid reportedly showed significant enrichment of disease-linked clones. One TCR beta motif, made up of about 8 highly homologous variants, appeared characteristic of ankylosing spondylitis blood. Some of these motif variants have turned up before, in reports on reactive arthritis synovial fluid and blood.

V was clipped by 5 bases and J by 6 bases, with 13 bases between them. CDR1 is SEHNR, CDR2 FQNEAQ, per germline (reference sequence). The CDR3 length is 14 residues. Using quantitative 5'-RACE with molecular barcodes, the authors made TCR beta libraries. TCRdb independently ran MiXCR on the 5' RACE reads; one entry per CDR3 protein. The profile covers around 250,000 distinct CDR3 sequences, with about 10% appearing a single time and roughly 6.8% taken by the ten largest. As regards this clonotype: Its antigen is unidentified.

Input material: blood, either unsorted or a sorted T cell fraction (not recorded which). The chain uses TRBV7-9 and TRBJ2-2; maybe TRBD1 (6 bases). The sequence came from a male donor with ankylosing spondylitis or in good health (not recorded which). The CDR3 loop is CASSTGQGAGELFF. The CDR3 nucleotides are TGTGCCAGCAGCACGGGACAAGGGGCCGGGGAGCTGTTTTTT.